Only one count was recorded for the clone carrying this TCR beta chain. At the DNA level, this CDR3 is encoded by other sequences in the same sample as well. The data are from a study of blood T cell repertoires in COVID-19. The wider study: Acute-phase and convalescent COVID-19 samples originated in the United States, Italy and Spain. PBMCs, B-cell-depleted T cells, or T cells were the source of the cDNA or gDNA that made up the material.

Authors' data handling: Reference gene primer amplification gave estimated nucleated cell counts. Some clones are missing from TCRdb's copy, which holds only in-frame ones; the method was immunoSEQ multiplex PCR. V and J calls and clone size come straight from that table; D and trimming were deduced from the DNA. Of under 400,000 clones listed, almost 90% are singletons. The CDR3 consists of 14 residues. V was trimmed by 0 bases and J by 2 bases, leaving 6 bases between them. Looked up from germline, CDR1 is SGHKS and CDR2 is YYEKEE (reference sequence). This chain joins TRBV5-5 and TRBJ2-1; unclear D gene. Source material: peripheral blood. The sequence was collected from a man aged 18-30 years with active or convalescent COVID-19. The CDR3 region is CASSLVQAYNEQFF. CDR3 nucleotides: TGTGCCAGCAGCTTGGTGCAGGCCTACAATGAGCAGTTCTTC.